A single sample is the source of the 3 T cell receptor beta chains below, sequenced in a study of PD-1 blockade in classical Hodgkin lymphoma. Time point described: cycle 4 day 1 (C4D1), after 6 weeks of nivolumab. All trial patients relapsed after autologous stem cell transplantation. Only in-frame clones appear in the TCRdb table, and some are missing; sequencing was by immunoSEQ multiplex PCR. This sample has about 28,000 clones, with about four fifths found just once. Sequencing used peripheral blood mononuclear cells (PBMCs), obtained before the fourth cycle of nivolumab. Receptor source: a human donor with classical Hodgkin lymphoma.

This clone was observed once. This chain connects TRBV5-1 to TRBJ2-7; TRBD2 agrees at 8 bases. V was clipped by 2 bases and J by 0 bases; unmatched bases: 10. CDR1 is SGHRS and CDR2 is YFSETQ in the germline V gene. The CDR3 is made up of 17 amino acids. The chain's CDR3 is CASSFTPSGLSSYEQYF. In DNA form, the CDR3 reads TGCGCCAGCAGCTTTACACCTAGCGGGTTAAGCTCCTACGAGCAGTACTTC.

J is TRBJ2-3 and V is TRBV19; 8 nucleotides agree with TRBD2. J was trimmed by 2 bases and V by 6 bases; bases with no gene match: 4. This CDR3 is 14 amino acids long. CDR1 is LNHDA, CDR2 SQIVND, per germline (reference sequence). The CDR3 spells CASRKAGDTDTQYF. CDR3 nucleotide sequence: TGTGCCAGTAGAAAAGCGGGAGACACAGATACGCAGTATTTT. Together with reference TRBV19 and TRBJ2-3, the CDR3 gives the full variable domain: DGGITQSPKYLFRKEGQNVTLSCEQNLNHDAMYWYRQDPGQGLRLIYYSQIVNDFQKGDIAEGYSVSREKKESFPLTVTSAQKNPTAFYLCASRKAGDTDTQYFGPGTRLTVL.

This chain connects TRBV2 to TRBJ2-6; 9 positions match TRBD1. V lost 6 bases and J lost 2; bases outside the gene matches: 8. Germline V gene data show CDR1 as SNHLY and CDR2 as FYNNEI. CDR3 length equals 17 residues. The CDR3 DNA follows: TGTGCCAGCAGGCCCGGGACAGGGTTGACTGGGGCCAACGTCCTGACTTTC. Amino acid sequence: CASRPGTGLTGANVLTF.